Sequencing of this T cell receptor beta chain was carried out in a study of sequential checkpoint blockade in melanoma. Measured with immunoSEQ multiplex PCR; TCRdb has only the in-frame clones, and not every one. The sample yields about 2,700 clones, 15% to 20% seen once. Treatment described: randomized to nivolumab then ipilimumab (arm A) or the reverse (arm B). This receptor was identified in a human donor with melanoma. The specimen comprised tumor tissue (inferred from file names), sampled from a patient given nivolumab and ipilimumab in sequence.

The DNA of the CDR3 is TGTGCCAGTAGTTCCCAACAGGGGAGCTCCTACAATGAGCAGTTCTTC. Its translation is CASSSQQGSSYNEQFF. This chain joins TRBV19 and TRBJ2-1; 7 nucleotides match TRBD1. The J segment lost 0 bases and the V segment lost 5 bases, leaving 7 bases of the junction unmatched. The germline CDR1 and CDR2 sequences are LNHDA and SQIVND (reference sequence). The CDR3 length is 16 residues.